This TCR beta chain originates from a study of molecular identifiers for immune sequencing clone quantification. Whole-study findings and limits: Clones above 20 RNA copies contained over 97% of effector molecules but under 1% of naive ones.

There are many counts of this clonotype. No antigen is known for it. Previously reported methods and listed TCR primers produced the bulk TCR libraries. TCRdb re-called the PCR reads through MiXCR, storing one row per CDR3 protein. This table holds 40,000 or so distinct CDR3 sequences, about 19% found once. This TCR was sampled from a human donor in good health. Some libraries in this study had Jurkat cell RNA spiked in. Specimen: naive CD8+ T cells from blood, with Jurkat cell RNA spiked in. As for subset: FACS-sorted CD8+CD4-CCR7+CD45RA+ naive T cells.

In DNA, the CDR3 is TGTGCCAGCAGCCCGACAGGGGGCTACTACGAGCAGTACTTC. This encodes CASSPTGGYYEQYF. The genes are TRBV14 and TRBJ2-7; 10 positions agree with TRBD1. The CDR3 is 14 amino acids. V was pared by 4 bases and J by 3 bases, with 3 bases of the junction left unmatched. The germline V gene has CDR1 SGHDN and CDR2 FVKESK.